The 20 T cell receptor beta chains below come from one sample, sequenced in a study of T cells in Graves' hyperthyroidism and ophthalmopathy. TCR beta CDR3 regions were amplified from RNA transcripts. RT-PCR in the first round (using the HTBI primer set) targeted the TCR CDR3. Each CDR3 protein gets one entry after TCRdb re-called the multiplex PCR reads with MiXCR. The sample yields approximately 700,000 distinct CDR3 sequences, nearly 45% seen once. The sample consisted of peripheral blood or thyroid tissue (not recorded which). The source of these receptors is an adult man with Graves' disease, either hyperthyroidism or ophthalmopathy (not recorded which).

This sequence joins TRBV19 and TRBJ1-2; 7 bases map to TRBD1. Germline CDR1 is LNHDA and CDR2 is SQIVND (reference sequence). The CDR3 covers 16 residues. V shed 5 bases, J shed 2 bases, and the junction held 11 bases outside the gene matches. The CDR3 spells CASSSPRTGENYGYTF. CDR3 nucleotides: TGTGCCAGTAGTTCGCCGAGAACAGGGGAGAACTATGGCTACACCTTC.

The rearrangement links TRBV29-1 to TRBJ1-4; 9 positions agree with TRBD1. Germline-derived CDR1 and CDR2 are SQVTM and ANQGSEA. This CDR3 region has 13 residues. The V gene end was trimmed by 7 bases and the J gene end by 16 bases; junction bases not matched to a gene: 16. CDR3 sequence reads: CSAEGGGQGFQFF. CDR3 DNA sequence: TGCAGCGCAGAGGGGGGAGGACAGGGGTTTCAGTTTTTT.

This clonotype occurred a few times. As DNA, the CDR3 is TGTGCCAGCAGCCAGGGCCGCGGAGGCACTGAAGCTTTCTTT. Translation gives CASSQGRGGTEAFF. V gene TRBV7-2 combines with J gene TRBJ1-1, with a tentative D call TRBD1 (5 bases). The CDR3 covers 14 residues. The V end lost 5 bases, the J end lost 4 bases, and 14 bases lay between the germline ends. Germline CDR1 reads SGHTA; CDR2 reads FQGNSA.

This clonotype came up many times. This chain uses TRBV20-1 with TRBJ2-5; tentatively, D is TRBD1 (6 bases). The ends were cut back, 3 bases at V and 0 bases at J, with 8 bases in the middle. CDR3 size: 13 residues. Germline V gives CDR1 DFQATT, CDR2 SNEGSKA (reference sequence). CDR3 sequence reads: CSASDRHQETQYF. The DNA for the CDR3 is TGCAGTGCTAGCGACAGGCACCAAGAGACCCAGTACTTC.

The table lists this clonotype with many counts. The chain recombines TRBV2 with TRBJ1-5; possible D gene TRBD1, 5 bases. The CDR3 consists of 15 residues. CDR1 and CDR2 (germline): SNHLY, FYNNEI. Trimming cost V 6 bases and J 5 bases, with 17 bases left between them. Here the CDR3 DNA reads TGTGCCAGCAGAGAGAGACAGTCAGGATATCAGCCCCAGCATTTT. Translating gives CASRERQSGYQPQHF.

This clonotype appeared a few times. The chain combines TRBV9 with TRBJ2-5, with 9 nucleotides matching TRBD2. V shed 6 bases, J shed 3 bases, and the junction held 12 bases outside the gene matches. The CDR3 totals 16 residues. Germline CDR1 SGDLS, CDR2 YYNGEE. This chain's CDR3 is CASTPQAGGAEETQYF. The CDR3, as DNA: TGTGCCAGCACCCCCCAGGCGGGGGGGGCGGAAGAGACCCAGTACTTC.

This clonotype has only one observation. The chain is built from TRBV7-8 and TRBJ1-5; D gene uncertain. Germline CDR1 SGHVS, CDR2 FQNEAQ. Trimming stripped 4 bases from V and 7 bases from J, with 17 bases between. CDR3 length: 15 residues. The CDR3 region has the DNA TGTGCCAGCAGCTCTAGTCTAGGTTTGGGCCAGCCCCAGCATTTT. Translated, it gives CASSSSLGLGQPQHF.

This clonotype has at least ten counts. The chain combines TRBV7-9 with TRBJ2-5; D ambiguous. There are 15 residues in the CDR3. Trimming left V 1 base short and J 3 bases short, with 12 bases between. Germline V CDR1 and CDR2: SEHNR, FQNEAQ (reference sequence). The CDR3 here is CASSLGTLVEETQYF. The CDR3 DNA sequence: TGTGCCAGCAGCTTAGGGACCCTAGTGGAAGAGACCCAGTACTTC.

This clonotype was seen only a few times. As DNA, the CDR3 is TGTGCCAGCAGCTTGCCGACAAGGCGCAATGGCTACACCTTC. Translated: CASSLPTRRNGYTF. This sequence joins TRBV5-8 and TRBJ1-2; D remains unclear. V shed 1 base and J shed 6 bases, with 13 bases lying between them. The CDR3 loop spans 14 amino acids. The germline gives CDR1 SGHTS, CDR2 YDEGEE. The variable domain in full, completed from reference TRBV5-8 and TRBJ1-2, reads EAGVTQSPTHLIKTRGQQATLRCSPISGHTSVYWYQQALGLGLQFLLWYDEGEERNRGNFPPRFSGRQFPNYSSELNVNALELEDSALYLCASSLPTRRNGYTFGSGTRLTVV.

This clonotype was observed a single time. The chain carries TRBV20-1 and TRBJ1-2; maybe TRBD1 (5 bases). The CDR3 is 14 amino acids. Trimming removed 1 base from V and 4 bases from J, with 13 bases in between. Germline lookup yields CDR1 DFQATT and CDR2 SNEGSKA (reference sequence). CDR3 in amino acids: CSARGLQGSYGYTF. CDR3 nucleotides: TGCAGTGCTAGAGGCCTCCAGGGAAGCTATGGCTACACCTTC.

The chain uses TRBV7-2 and TRBJ2-5; 14 nucleotides line up with TRBD2. This CDR3 has 17 residues. Germline V gene data show CDR1 as SGHTA and CDR2 as FQGNSA. V shed 4 bases, J shed 1 base, and the junction held 5 bases outside the gene matches. In nucleotides, the CDR3 is TGTGCCAGCAGCTGGACTAGCGGGAGGAGGGTCCAAGAGACCCAGTACTTC. Translated: CASSWTSGRRVQETQYF.

V is TRBV7-2 and J is TRBJ1-2; 10 bases align to TRBD1. The J segment lost 6 bases and the V segment lost 7 bases, leaving 2 bases of the junction unmatched. The CDR3 is 12 residues long. CDR1 and CDR2 (germline): SGHTA, FQGNSA. CDR3 nucleotide sequence: TGTGCCAGCACGACAGGGGGCAATGGCTACACCTTC. Protein product: CASTTGGNGYTF.

The rearrangement uses TRBV20-1 and TRBJ2-7; D is unclear. The germline V gene encodes CDR1 DFQATT and CDR2 SNEGSKA (reference sequence). The CDR3 length is 12 residues. The V and J ends lost 3 bases and 2 bases respectively, with 8 bases between them. The CDR3 DNA is TGCAGTGCTAGTGTCCTACCCTACGAGCAGTACTTC. Protein sequence: CSASVLPYEQYF.

Points on this clonotype: Just one base apart from a much larger clone, this may be a read error. The chain links TRBV7-2 to TRBJ1-6, with no clear D. The germline gives CDR1 SGHTA, CDR2 FQGNSA. The CDR3 extends over 13 amino acids. CDR3 protein: CASSLSSNSPPHF. DNA of the CDR3: TGTGCCAGCAGCCTTTCTTCCAATTCACCCCCCCACTTT.

This clonotype appeared many times. V is TRBV7-9 and J is TRBJ1-2; D remains unclear. The CDR3 runs to 12 residues. The V gene lost 5 bases and the J gene lost 8 bases, with 12 bases spanning the gap. Germline V lookup: CDR1 SEHNR, CDR2 FQNEAQ (reference sequence). For the CDR3, the DNA is TGTGCCAGCAGCACTTACACGGAGGGCTACACCTTC. Its protein product is CASSTYTEGYTF.

The J gene is TRBJ1-1, the V gene TRBV12-3 or TRBV12-4; D ambiguous. There are 17 residues in the CDR3. Trimming took off 4 bases at V and 1 base at J, with 19 bases between the two ends. The CDR3 loop is CASSSILASRSNTEAFF. DNA for the CDR3: TGTGCCAGCAGTTCGATCCTAGCTAGCCGATCGAACACTGAAGCTTTCTTT.

This clonotype was detected only a few times. CDR3 sequence: CASSLFGSSYEQYF. The CDR3 DNA reads as TGTGCCAGCAGCTTGTTTGGATCCTCCTACGAGCAGTACTTC. This sequence joins TRBV7-9 and TRBJ2-7; D gene uncertain. The CDR3 loop spans 14 amino acids. Trimming stripped 3 bases from V and 0 bases from J, with 9 bases between. Germline V gene lookup returns CDR1 SEHNR and CDR2 FQNEAQ (reference sequence).

This clonotype appeared many times. This chain links TRBV10-3 with TRBJ2-7; weak D call: TRBD2 (5 bases). Per germline, CDR1 ENHRY and CDR2 SYGVKD. Between the trimmed V and J ends, which lost 6 bases and 6 bases, there was a span of 12 bases. This CDR3 is 12 amino acids long. CDR3 residues: CAIRGLDPEQYF. CDR3 nucleotide sequence: TGTGCCATCAGAGGACTCGACCCCGAGCAGTACTTC.

CDR3 sequence reads: CSAPDRGVGNSPLHF. CDR3 bases: TGCAGTGCTCCCGACAGGGGAGTAGGTAATTCACCCCTCCACTTT. The chain has TRBV20-1 and TRBJ1-6, with 8 bases lining up with TRBD1. V was pared by 5 bases and J by 6 bases, with 9 bases of the junction left unmatched. CDR1 is DFQATT and CDR2 is SNEGSKA in the germline V gene (reference sequence). This CDR3 region has 15 residues.

This clonotype was seen many times. The chain joins TRBV7-2 to TRBJ1-2; D unresolved. Trimming took off 7 bases at V and 3 bases at J, with 15 bases between the two ends. The CDR3 runs to 14 residues. Germline CDR1 and CDR2: SGHTA and FQGNSA. Here the CDR3 DNA reads TGTGCCAGCAACCCGGACGGTGACGACTATGGCTACACCTTC. Protein product: CASNPDGDDYGYTF.